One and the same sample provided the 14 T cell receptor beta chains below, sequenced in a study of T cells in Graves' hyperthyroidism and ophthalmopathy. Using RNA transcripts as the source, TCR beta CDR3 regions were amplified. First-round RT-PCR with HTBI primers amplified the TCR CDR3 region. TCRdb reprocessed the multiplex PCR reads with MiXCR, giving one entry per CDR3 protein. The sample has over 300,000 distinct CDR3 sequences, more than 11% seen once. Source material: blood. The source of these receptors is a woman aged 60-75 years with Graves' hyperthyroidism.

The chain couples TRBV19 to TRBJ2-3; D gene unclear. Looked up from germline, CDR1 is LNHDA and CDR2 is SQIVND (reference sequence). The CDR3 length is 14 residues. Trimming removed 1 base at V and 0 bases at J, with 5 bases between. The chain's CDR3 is CASSIAASTDTQYF. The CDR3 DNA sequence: TGTGCCAGTAGTATAGCAGCTAGCACAGATACGCAGTATTTT.

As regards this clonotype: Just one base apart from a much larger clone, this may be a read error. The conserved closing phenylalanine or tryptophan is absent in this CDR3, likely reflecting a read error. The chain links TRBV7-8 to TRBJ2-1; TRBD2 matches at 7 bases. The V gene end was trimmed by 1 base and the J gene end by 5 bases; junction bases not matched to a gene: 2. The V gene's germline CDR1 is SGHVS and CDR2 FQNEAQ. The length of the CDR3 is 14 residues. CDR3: CASSLVRGDNEQFL. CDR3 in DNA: TGTGCCAGCAGCTTAGTTCGGGGGGACAATGAGCAGTTCCTC.

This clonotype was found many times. This CDR3 reads CASSGRRILGYEQYF. The DNA for the CDR3 is TGTGCCAGCAGTGGGCGCCGGATCCTGGGATACGAGCAGTACTTC. The chain carries TRBV2 and TRBJ2-7; D gene unclear. The CDR3 spans 15 residues. CDR1 is SNHLY, CDR2 FYNNEI, per germline. V dropped 4 bases and J dropped 4 bases, with 17 bases sitting between them.

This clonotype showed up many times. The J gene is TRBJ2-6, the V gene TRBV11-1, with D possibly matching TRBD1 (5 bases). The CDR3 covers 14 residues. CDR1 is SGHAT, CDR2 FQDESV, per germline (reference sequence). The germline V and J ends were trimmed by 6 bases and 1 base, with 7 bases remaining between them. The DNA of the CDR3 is TGTGCCAGCAGTGACAGTTCTGGGGCCAACGTCCTGACTTTC. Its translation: CASSDSSGANVLTF.

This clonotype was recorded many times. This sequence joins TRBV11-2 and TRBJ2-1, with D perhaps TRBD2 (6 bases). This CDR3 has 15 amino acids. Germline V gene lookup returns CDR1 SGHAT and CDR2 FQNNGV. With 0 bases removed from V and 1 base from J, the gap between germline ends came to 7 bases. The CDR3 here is CASSLEGTSYNEQFF. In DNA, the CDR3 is TGTGCCAGCAGCTTAGAGGGGACTTCCTACAATGAGCAGTTCTTC. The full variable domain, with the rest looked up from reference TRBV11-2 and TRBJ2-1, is EAGVAQSPRYKIIEKRQSVAFWCNPISGHATLYWYQQILGQGPKLLIQFQNNGVVDDSQLPKDRFSAERLKGVDSTLKIQPAKLEDSAVYLCASSLEGTSYNEQFFGPGTRLTVL.

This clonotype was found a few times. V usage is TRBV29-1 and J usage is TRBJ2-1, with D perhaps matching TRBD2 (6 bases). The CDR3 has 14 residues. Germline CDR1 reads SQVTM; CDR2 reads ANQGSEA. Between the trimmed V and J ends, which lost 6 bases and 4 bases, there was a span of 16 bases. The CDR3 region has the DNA TGCAGCGTGACCGGGGACTTCTCTTACAATGAGCAGTTCTTC. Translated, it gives CSVTGDFSYNEQFF.

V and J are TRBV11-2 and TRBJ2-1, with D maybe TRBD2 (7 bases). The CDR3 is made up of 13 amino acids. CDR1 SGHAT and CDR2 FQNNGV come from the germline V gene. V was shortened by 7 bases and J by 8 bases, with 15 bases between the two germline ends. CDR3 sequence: CASKGGARDEQFF. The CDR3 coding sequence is TGTGCCAGCAAAGGGGGGGCGCGGGATGAGCAGTTCTTC.

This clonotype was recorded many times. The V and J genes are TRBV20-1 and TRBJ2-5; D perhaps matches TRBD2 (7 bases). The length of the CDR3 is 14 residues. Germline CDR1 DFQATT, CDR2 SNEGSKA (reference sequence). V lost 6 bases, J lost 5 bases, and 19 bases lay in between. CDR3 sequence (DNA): TGCAGTGCCCATTGGGGGGGGCTGGGGGAGACCCAGTACTTC. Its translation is CSAHWGGLGETQYF.

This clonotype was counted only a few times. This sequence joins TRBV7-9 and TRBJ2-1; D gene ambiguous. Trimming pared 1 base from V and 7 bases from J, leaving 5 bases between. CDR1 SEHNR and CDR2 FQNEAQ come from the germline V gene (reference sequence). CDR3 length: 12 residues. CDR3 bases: TGTGCCAGCAGCTTAGGCGCAAATGAGCAGTTCTTC. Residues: CASSLGANEQFF.

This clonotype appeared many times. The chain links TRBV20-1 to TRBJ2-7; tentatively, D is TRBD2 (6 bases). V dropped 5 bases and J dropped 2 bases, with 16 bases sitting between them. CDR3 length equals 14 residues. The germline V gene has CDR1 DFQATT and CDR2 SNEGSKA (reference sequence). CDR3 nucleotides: TGCAGTGCTCTAGATCGCGGGGCCCCCTACGAGCAGTACTTC. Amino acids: CSALDRGAPYEQYF.

The CDR3 region has the DNA TGTGCCAGCAGTTACGACAACAATCAGCCCCAGCATTTT. Amino acid sequence: CASSYDNNQPQHF. V and J are TRBV6-6 and TRBJ1-5; D gene unclear. The ends were cut back, 2 bases at V and 3 bases at J, with 5 bases in the middle. The CDR3 spans 13 residues. CDR1 MNHNY and CDR2 SVGAGI come from the germline V gene (reference sequence).

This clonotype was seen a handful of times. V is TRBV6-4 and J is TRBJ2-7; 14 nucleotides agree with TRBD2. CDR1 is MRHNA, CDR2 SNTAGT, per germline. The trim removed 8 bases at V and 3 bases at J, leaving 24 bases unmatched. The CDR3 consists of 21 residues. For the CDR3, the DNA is TGTGCCAGCCGACTAGCGGGAGGGCCGATTGCACCTAATCCTAGTATCTACGAGCAGTACTTC. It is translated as CASRLAGGPIAPNPSIYEQYF.

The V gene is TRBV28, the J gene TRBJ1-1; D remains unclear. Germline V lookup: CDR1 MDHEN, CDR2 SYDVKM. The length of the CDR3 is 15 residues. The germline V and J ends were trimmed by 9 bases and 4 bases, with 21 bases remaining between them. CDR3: CASTNRKGGGTEAFF. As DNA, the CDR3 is TGTGCCAGTACCAACCGTAAGGGAGGAGGCACTGAAGCTTTCTTT.

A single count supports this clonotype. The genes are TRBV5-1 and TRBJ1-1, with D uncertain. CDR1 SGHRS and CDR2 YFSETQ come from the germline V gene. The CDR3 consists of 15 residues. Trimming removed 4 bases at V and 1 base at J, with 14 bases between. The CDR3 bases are TGCGCCAGCAGCCCCGACGGACGGGAGAACACTGAAGCTTTCTTT. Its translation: CASSPDGRENTEAFF.